This T cell receptor (beta chain) was retrieved from a study of blood T cell repertoires in COVID-19. The wider study: Both acute and convalescent COVID-19 samples were obtained from the United States, Italy and Spain. T cells, B-cell-depleted T cells, or PBMCs supplied cDNA or gDNA.

Original analysis: Amplification with reference gene primers provided the estimates of nucleated cell counts. TCRdb keeps only in-frame clones here, not all; method: immunoSEQ multiplex PCR. V and J calls and clone size follow that table, whereas D and trimming were derived from the DNA. The sample has 250,000 to 350,000 clones, about 83% seen once. From germline, CDR1 is LNHDA and CDR2 SQIVND (reference sequence). This CDR3 region has 17 residues. V was pared by 6 bases and J by 0 bases, with 15 bases between. The sample taken for sequencing was peripheral blood. The chain couples TRBV19 to TRBJ2-6; D possibly corresponds to TRBD1 (7 bases). This TCR was recovered from a woman aged 45-65 years with acute or convalescent COVID-19. This chain's CDR3 is CASRVTGRFSGANVLTF. CDR3 nucleotides: TGTGCCAGTAGGGTGACAGGGAGGTTCTCTGGGGCCAACGTCCTGACTTTC.